Included here is one TCR beta chain sequence, with context. This sample was included in a study of T cell changes during pregnancy in multiple sclerosis. V lost 3 bases, J lost 1 base, and 13 bases lay in between. The CDR3 runs to 16 residues. Per the germline V gene, CDR1 is SGHAT and CDR2 is FQDESV (reference sequence). TCRdb's copy holds only in-frame clones and misses some; the assay was immunoSEQ multiplex PCR. The sample has some 66,000 clones; around 90% are singletons. The sequencing here drew on CD8+ T cells from peripheral blood mononuclear cells, taken before pregnancy. This sequence originates from a female donor with multiple sclerosis, enrolled in a pregnancy study. The chain links TRBV11-1 to TRBJ1-5, with TRBD1 as a possible D gene (6 bases). Here the CDR3 reads CASSLAGVRSNQPQHF. The CDR3 DNA follows: TGTGCCAGCAGCTTGGCAGGGGTAAGGAGCAATCAGCCCCAGCATTTT.